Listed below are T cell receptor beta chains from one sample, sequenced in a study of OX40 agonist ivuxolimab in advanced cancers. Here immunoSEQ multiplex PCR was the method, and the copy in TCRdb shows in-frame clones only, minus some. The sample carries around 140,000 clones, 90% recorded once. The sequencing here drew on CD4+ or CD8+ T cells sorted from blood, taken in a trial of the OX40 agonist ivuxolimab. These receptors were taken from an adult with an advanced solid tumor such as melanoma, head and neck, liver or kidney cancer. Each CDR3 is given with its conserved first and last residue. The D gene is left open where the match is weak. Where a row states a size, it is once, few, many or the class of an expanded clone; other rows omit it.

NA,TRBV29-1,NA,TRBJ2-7,TGCAGCGTTGGCCGGGGTGACGACGAGCAGTACTTC,CSVGRGDDEQYF
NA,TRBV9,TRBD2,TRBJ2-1,TGTGCCAGCAGCCTCCCAAAGGGACTAGCGGGAGGGTCCCCAGTCGATGAGCAGTTCTTC,CASSLPKGLAGGSPVDEQFF
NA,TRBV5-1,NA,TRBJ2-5,TGCGCCAGCAGCTTGGCCCGCGGGAACCAGTACTTC,CASSLARGNQYF
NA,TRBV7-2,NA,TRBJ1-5,TGTGCCAGCAGCTTAGTCCCCGCTAGCAATCAGCCCCAGCATTTT,CASSLVPASNQPQHF
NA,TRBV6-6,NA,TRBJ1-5,TGTGCCAGCAGTTATAGCAGGGATAGAGGCAATCAGCCCCAGCATTTT,CASSYSRDRGNQPQHF
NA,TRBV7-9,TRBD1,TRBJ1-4,TGTGCCAGCAGCTTAGTCACAGGGGTCGGTGAAAAACTGTTTTTT,CASSLVTGVGEKLFF
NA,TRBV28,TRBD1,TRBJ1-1,TGTGCCAGCAGCCGACAGGGGACGGAGGCTTTCTTT,CASSRQGTEAFF
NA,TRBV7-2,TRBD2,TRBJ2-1,TGTGCCAGCAGCCTCCAACCTAGCGGGAGCTCCTACAATGAGCAGTTCTTC,CASSLQPSGSSYNEQFF
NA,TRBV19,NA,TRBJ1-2,TGTGCCAGTAGTTTGGACGGCTACTTTGACTACACCTTC,CASSLDGYFDYTF
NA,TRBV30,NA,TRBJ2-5,TGTGCCTCCGGACAGCCAACACCTCAAGAGACCCAGTACTTC,CASGQPTPQETQYF
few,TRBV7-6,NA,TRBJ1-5,TGTGCCAGCAGCTTAGGTCTATCTCAGCCCCAGCATTTT,CASSLGLSQPQHF
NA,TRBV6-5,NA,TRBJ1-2,TGTGCCAGCAGGATACCCCTGGGGCAGGCCTATGGCTACACCTTC,CASRIPLGQAYGYTF
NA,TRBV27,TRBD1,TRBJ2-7,TGTGCCAGCAGATTCGGACAGGGCTACGAGCAGTACTTC,CASRFGQGYEQYF
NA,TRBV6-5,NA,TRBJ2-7,TGTGCCAGCAGCACGGACAGCTACGAGCAGTACTTC,CASSTDSYEQYF
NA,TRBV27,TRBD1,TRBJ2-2,TGTGCCAGCAGTTTTGGGGCAGGGGGCAGGACCGGGGAGCTGTTTTTT,CASSFGAGGRTGELFF
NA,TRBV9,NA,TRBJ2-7,TGTGCCAGCAGCGTAGGACTCCCCGAGAGCTACGAGCAGTACTTC,CASSVGLPESYEQYF
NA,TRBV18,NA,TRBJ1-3,TGTGCCAGCTCACTCCCGGGCTCACTAGGGGGAAACACCATATATTTT,CASSLPGSLGGNTIYF
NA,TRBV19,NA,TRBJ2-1,TGTGCCAGTACCCATCCCCAGGGATTTGAGCAGTTCTTC,CASTHPQGFEQFF
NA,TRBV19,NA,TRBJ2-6,TGTGCCAGTACGGTCGGGTACTCTGGGGCCAACGTCCTGACTTTC,CASTVGYSGANVLTF
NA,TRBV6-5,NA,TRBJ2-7,TGTGCCAGCAGTTACTCGAACTCAGGAGGCTACGAGCAGTACTTC,CASSYSNSGGYEQYF
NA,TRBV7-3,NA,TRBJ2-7,TGTGCCAGCAGCCTGTACTACCAAAGCTCCTACGAGCAGTACTTC,CASSLYYQSSYEQYF
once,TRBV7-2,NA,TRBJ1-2,TGTGCCAGCAGCCCCTATCGGGAGCCGAACTATGGCTACACCTTC,CASSPYREPNYGYTF
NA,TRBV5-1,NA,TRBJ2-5,TGCGCCAGCAGCTTGTTAGCGGCGGTCCAAGAGACCCAGTACTTC,CASSLLAAVQETQYF
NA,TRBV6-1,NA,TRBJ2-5,TGTGCCAGCAGTGCCCGGAAGGGGGTTGGGGGGGAGACCCAGTACTTC,CASSARKGVGGETQYF
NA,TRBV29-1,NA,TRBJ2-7,TGCAGCGTTTCGTGGGGTAGATTGTACGAGCAGTACTTC,CSVSWGRLYEQYF
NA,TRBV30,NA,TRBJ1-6,TGTGCCTGGTACCGGCCGGGAATGAATTCACCCCTCCACTTT,CAWYRPGMNSPLHF
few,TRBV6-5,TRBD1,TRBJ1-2,TGTGCCAGCAGAGTCGGACAGGGAGGTGGCTACACCTTC,CASRVGQGGGYTF
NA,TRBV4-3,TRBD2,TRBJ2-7,TGCGCCAGCAGCCAATCGGCTAGCGGGAGTTACGAGCAGTACTTC,CASSQSASGSYEQYF